The 17 T cell receptor beta chains below were found in one sample sequenced in a study of STAT5B mutations in CD4+ large granular lymphocyte leukemia. Repertoires were generated with immunoSEQ multiplex PCR, while TCRdb's copy carries only in-frame clones and drops some. The sample holds roughly 25,000 clones, 74% seen once. Sequencing was done on a sample of CD4+ T cells from blood buffy coats. These receptor sequences come from a human donor in good health.

In its sample, this clone was seen a few times. The chain uses TRBV7-3 and TRBJ1-1; the match to TRBD1 covers 8 bases. Germline CDR1 reads SGHTA; CDR2 reads FQGTGA. The J segment lost 3 bases and the V segment lost 5 bases, leaving 2 bases of the junction unmatched. CDR3 length: 13 amino acids. The DNA for the CDR3 is TGTGCCAGCAGCCCGACAGGGGACACTGAAGCTTTCTTT. Protein: CASSPTGDTEAFF.

The rearrangement joins TRBV28 to TRBJ2-7; perhaps D is TRBD1 or TRBD2 (5 bases each). Between the trimmed V and J ends, which lost 4 bases and 0 bases, there was a span of 10 bases. From germline, CDR1 is MDHEN and CDR2 SYDVKM. The CDR3 sequence is 14 residues long. The CDR3 loop is CASSSPGSSYEQYV. CDR3 in DNA: TGTGCCAGCAGTTCGCCAGGGAGCTCCTACGAGCAGTACGTC.

This clone was seen once. J is TRBJ1-4 and V is TRBV27; maybe TRBD1 (5 bases). The germline V gene encodes CDR1 MNHEY and CDR2 SMNVEV (reference sequence). The CDR3 extends over 17 amino acids. V was cut by 5 bases and J by 0 bases, with 16 bases left in between. CDR3 amino acids: CASSILGGDPTNEKLFF. The CDR3 bases are TGTGCCAGCAGTATTCTCGGGGGGGACCCAACTAATGAAAAACTGTTTTTT.

The gene calls are TRBV6-1 and TRBJ1-6; TRBD1 aligns across 7 bases. Germline values: CDR1 MNHNS, CDR2 SASEGT. The V gene end was trimmed by 2 bases and the J gene end by 12 bases; junction bases not matched to a gene: 4. This CDR3 comprises 13 residues. The DNA for the CDR3 is TGTGCCAGCAGTGAAAGGGGGGACAGACCCCTCCACTTT. Protein: CASSERGDRPLHF.

The CDR3 reads CASSYSIIGSTGYTF. The CDR3 DNA follows: TGTGCCAGCAGTTACTCGATTATAGGGAGTACTGGCTACACCTTC. This chain uses TRBV6-5 with TRBJ1-2; unclear D gene. CDR3 size: 15 residues. V dropped 0 bases and J dropped 7 bases, with 15 bases sitting between them. Germline-derived CDR1 and CDR2 are MNHEY and SVGAGI.

The chain employs TRBV27 and TRBJ2-1; 7 bases are a match to TRBD2. Germline assignment: CDR1 MNHEY and CDR2 SMNVEV (reference sequence). The J segment lost 16 bases and the V segment lost 2 bases, leaving 8 bases of the junction unmatched. The CDR3 length is 12 residues. CDR3 residues: CASSLAGVVQFF. The CDR3 DNA sequence: TGTGCCAGCAGTTTAGCGGGGGTCGTCCAATTCTTC.

The gene calls are TRBV19 and TRBJ1-2; TRBD1 matches at 8 bases. CDR1 LNHDA and CDR2 SQIVND come from the germline V gene (reference sequence). The CDR3 loop spans 16 amino acids. The V gene end was trimmed by 7 bases and the J gene end by 3 bases; junction bases not matched to a gene: 13. CDR3 DNA sequence: TGTGCCAGTACAGCGGACAGGGCCTCTTACCACTATGGCTACACCTTC. This encodes CASTADRASYHYGYTF.

This chain connects TRBV19 to TRBJ1-1, with D possibly being TRBD1 (5 bases). The CDR3 totals 13 residues. V lost 6 bases, J lost 5 bases, and 13 bases lay in between. Germline CDR1 and CDR2: LNHDA and SQIVND (reference sequence). The CDR3 DNA sequence: TGTGCCAGTAGATGGGGCCGGGGGACTGAAGCTTTCTTT. It specifies CASRWGRGTEAFF.

The chain carries TRBV4-3 and TRBJ1-1, with a possible D match to TRBD1 (6 bases). The CDR3 covers 14 residues. Germline CDR1 is LGHNA and CDR2 is YSLEER. The ends were cut back, 6 bases at V and 5 bases at J, with 16 bases in the middle. CDR3 sequence (DNA): TGCGCCAGCAGTCGGGACACCGGGGGGACTGAAGCTTTCTTT. Residues: CASSRDTGGTEAFF.

This clone has just a few counts. CDR3 coding DNA: TGTGCCAGCAGTGAATGGAGGGGACAGGGGGCTGAAAAACTGTTTTTT. Residues: CASSEWRGQGAEKLFF. V usage is TRBV25-1 and J usage is TRBJ1-4, with 12 bases that match TRBD1. CDR3 length equals 16 residues. The V segment lost 1 base and the J segment 7 bases; nucleotides outside the gene matches: 4. Germline assignment: CDR1 MGHDK and CDR2 SYGVNS.

The gene calls are TRBV28 and TRBJ2-5, with 8 bases matching TRBD2. TRBJ2-7 explains the end of the DNA better; the J call may be wrong. Germline assignment: CDR1 MDHEN and CDR2 SYDVKM. The CDR3 runs 14 residues. CDR3 sequence reads: CASIDLAGTYEQYF. The DNA of the CDR3 is TGTGCCAGCATCGACCTAGCGGGTACCTACGAGCAGTACTTC.

This clone was counted only a few times. This rearrangement joins TRBV9 to TRBJ2-6; 7 nucleotides align to TRBD1. The CDR3 runs 17 residues. V shed 4 bases, J shed 0 bases, and the junction held 7 bases outside the gene matches. Germline V gene data show CDR1 as SGDLS and CDR2 as YYNGEE. In DNA form, the CDR3 reads TGTGCCAGCAGCCTCCGGACAGGAAGCTCTGGGGCCAACGTCCTGACTTTC. Protein: CASSLRTGSSGANVLTF.

V and J are TRBV27 and TRBJ2-7; 11 bases align to TRBD2. The CDR3 runs 15 residues. V trimming: 5 bases; J trimming: 3 bases; junction bases outside the gene matches: 6. CDR1 and CDR2 from the germline V gene are MNHEY and SMNVEV (reference sequence). The CDR3 nucleotides are TGTGCCAGCAGTCTCGGGACTAGCGGATTCTACGAGCAGTACTTC. This translates into CASSLGTSGFYEQYF.

The CDR3 region has the DNA TGTGCCAGTAGTTTCCCAGCGGGAGGTAAAGAGACCCAGTACTTC. Amino acids: CASSFPAGGKETQYF. This chain links TRBV19 with TRBJ2-5, with TRBD2 matching over 9 bases. Germline assignment: CDR1 LNHDA and CDR2 SQIVND (reference sequence). V was pared by 5 bases and J by 3 bases, with 7 bases of the junction left unmatched. The CDR3 contains 15 residues.

The chain uses TRBV15 and TRBJ2-7, with D possibly being TRBD1 (8 bases). Germline V gene lookup returns CDR1 LNHNV and CDR2 YYDKDF (reference sequence). The CDR3 covers 15 residues. V was pared by 7 bases and J by 4 bases, with 20 bases between. CDR3 in DNA: TGTGCCACCACTTTGGGGGGGACAGGTCCGTACGAGCAGTACTTC. Translating it yields CATTLGGTGPYEQYF.

The chain couples TRBV7-2 to TRBJ1-1; the D gene is possibly TRBD1 (6 bases). CDR1 and CDR2 from the germline V gene are SGHTA and FQGNSA. V shed 0 bases and J shed 3 bases, with 14 bases lying between them. CDR3 size: 16 residues. CDR3 residues: CASSLADRRLDTEAFF. The DNA for the CDR3 is TGTGCCAGCAGCTTAGCGGACAGAAGGCTGGACACTGAAGCTTTCTTT.

V gene TRBV7-9 combines with J gene TRBJ1-6; D is unresolved. The ends were cut back, 1 base at V and 4 bases at J, with 5 bases in the middle. The V gene's germline CDR1 is SEHNR and CDR2 FQNEAQ (reference sequence). The CDR3 has 14 amino acids. The CDR3 here is CASSLEQYNSPLHF. CDR3 sequence (DNA): TGTGCCAGCAGCTTAGAACAATATAATTCACCCCTCCACTTT.